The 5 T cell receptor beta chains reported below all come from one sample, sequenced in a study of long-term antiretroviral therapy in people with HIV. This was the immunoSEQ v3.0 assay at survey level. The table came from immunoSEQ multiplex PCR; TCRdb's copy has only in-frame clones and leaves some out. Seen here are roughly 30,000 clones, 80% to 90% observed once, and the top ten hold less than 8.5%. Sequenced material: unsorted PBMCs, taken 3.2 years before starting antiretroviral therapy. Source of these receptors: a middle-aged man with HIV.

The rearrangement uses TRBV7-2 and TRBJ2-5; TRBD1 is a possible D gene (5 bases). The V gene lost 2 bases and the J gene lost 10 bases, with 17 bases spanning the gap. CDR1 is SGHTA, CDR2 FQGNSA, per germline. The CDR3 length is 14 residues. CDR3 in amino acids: CASSLQIRGSDQYF. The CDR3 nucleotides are TGTGCCAGCAGCTTACAAATTAGGGGTTCAGACCAGTACTTC.

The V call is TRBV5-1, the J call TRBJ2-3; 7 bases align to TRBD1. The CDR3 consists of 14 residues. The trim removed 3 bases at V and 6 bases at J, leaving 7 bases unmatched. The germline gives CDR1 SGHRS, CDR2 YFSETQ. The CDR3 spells CASSSGTAGDTQYF. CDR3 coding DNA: TGCGCCAGCAGCTCCGGGACAGCCGGGGATACGCAGTATTTT.

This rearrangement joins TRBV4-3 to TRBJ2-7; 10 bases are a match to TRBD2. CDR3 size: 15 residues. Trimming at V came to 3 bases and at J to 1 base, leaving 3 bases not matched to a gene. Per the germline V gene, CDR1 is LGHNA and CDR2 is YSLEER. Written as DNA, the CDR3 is TGCGCCAGCAGCCAGGGGACTAGCGAGTCCTACGAGCAGTACTTC. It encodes CASSQGTSESYEQYF.

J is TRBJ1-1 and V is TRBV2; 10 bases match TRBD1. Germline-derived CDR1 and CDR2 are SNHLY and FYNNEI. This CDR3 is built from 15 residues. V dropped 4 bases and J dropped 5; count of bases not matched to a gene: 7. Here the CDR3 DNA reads TGTGCCAGCAGTGCCGTGACAGGGGGCATGACTGAAGCTTTCTTT. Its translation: CASSAVTGGMTEAFF.

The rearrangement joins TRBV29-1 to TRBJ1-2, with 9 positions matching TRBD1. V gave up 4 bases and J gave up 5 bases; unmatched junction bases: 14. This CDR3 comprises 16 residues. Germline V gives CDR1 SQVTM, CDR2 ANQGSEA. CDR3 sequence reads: CSVVQGTGRFGYGYTF. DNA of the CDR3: TGCAGCGTTGTCCAGGGGACAGGGAGGTTTGGGTATGGCTACACCTTC.